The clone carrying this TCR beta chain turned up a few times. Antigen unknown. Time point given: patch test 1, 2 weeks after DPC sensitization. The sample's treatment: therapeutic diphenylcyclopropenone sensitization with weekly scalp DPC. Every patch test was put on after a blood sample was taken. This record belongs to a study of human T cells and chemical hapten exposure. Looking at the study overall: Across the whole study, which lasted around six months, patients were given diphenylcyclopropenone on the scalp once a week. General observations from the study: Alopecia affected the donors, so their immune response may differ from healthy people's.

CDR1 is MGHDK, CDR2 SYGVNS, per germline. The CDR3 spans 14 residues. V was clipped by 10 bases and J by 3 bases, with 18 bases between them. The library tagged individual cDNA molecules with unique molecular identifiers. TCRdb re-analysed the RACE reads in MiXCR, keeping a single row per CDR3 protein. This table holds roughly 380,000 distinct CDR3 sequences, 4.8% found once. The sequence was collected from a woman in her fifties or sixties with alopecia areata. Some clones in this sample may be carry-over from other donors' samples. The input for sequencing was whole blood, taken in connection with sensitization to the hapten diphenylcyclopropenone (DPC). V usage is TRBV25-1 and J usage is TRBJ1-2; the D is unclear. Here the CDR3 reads CATNTDGSYYGYTF. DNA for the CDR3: TGTGCCACCAATACGGACGGGTCGTACTATGGCTACACCTTC.